Shown below are 5 T cell receptor beta chains from a single sample sequenced in a study of T-cell reconstitution after alpha-beta-depleted transplantation in children. The library targeted TCRbeta and was prepared with unique molecular identifiers. MiXCR, run by TCRdb on the PCR reads, gives a single entry per CDR3 protein. The table includes some 400,000 distinct CDR3 sequences, around 21% detected once. Source: PBMCs from the stem cell graft donor, taken from the stem cell graft. The source of these receptors is a human donor who donated a stem cell graft to a child with acute myeloid leukemia.

This clonotype was found many times. The V and J genes are TRBV20-1 and TRBJ2-7; 10 nucleotides line up with TRBD2. Germline V gene data show CDR1 as DFQATT and CDR2 as SNEGSKA (reference sequence). Losses at the gene ends were 5 bases for V and 4 bases for J; bases not matched to a gene: 5. The CDR3 runs to 13 residues. CDR3 coding DNA: TGCAGTGCTCTTCCTAGCGGGAGTTACGAGCAGTACTTC. This sequence encodes CSALPSGSYEQYF.

This clonotype was counted a few times. The rearrangement uses TRBV28 and TRBJ2-5, with TRBD1 matching over 7 bases. Looked up from germline, CDR1 is MDHEN and CDR2 is SYDVKM. V shed 5 bases, J shed 4 bases, and the junction held 10 bases outside the gene matches. The CDR3 is 15 amino acids. The CDR3 loop is CASSIETGLGETQYF. In DNA, the CDR3 is TGTGCCAGCAGTATTGAGACAGGGTTAGGAGAGACCCAGTACTTC.

The rearrangement links TRBV10-2 to TRBJ1-2; the D gene is possibly TRBD1 (6 bases). The germline CDR1 and CDR2 sequences are WSHSY and SAAADI. The CDR3 extends over 13 amino acids. V was pared by 2 bases and J by 6 bases, with 10 bases between. The chain's CDR3 is CASSERQEHGYTF. CDR3 coding DNA: TGCGCCAGCAGTGAGAGACAGGAGCATGGCTACACCTTC.

V gene TRBV27 combines with J gene TRBJ1-5; no definite D call. Germline V CDR1 and CDR2: MNHEY, SMNVEV (reference sequence). Trimming took 5 bases from V and 4 from J, leaving 9 bases between them. The CDR3 loop spans 13 amino acids. As DNA, the CDR3 is TGTGCCAGCAGTCCCTCCTTAAATCAGCCCCAGCATTTT. It translates to CASSPSLNQPQHF.

This clonotype appeared many times. The chain is built from TRBV29-1 and TRBJ1-2, with D uncertain. The germline V gene has CDR1 SQVTM and CDR2 ANQGSEA. V dropped 3 bases and J dropped 0 bases, with 8 bases sitting between them. CDR3 length: 13 amino acids. The CDR3 sequence: CSVDEETNYGYTF. CDR3 nucleotides: TGCAGCGTTGATGAGGAGACTAACTATGGCTACACCTTC.